The 7 T cell receptor beta chains presented below share a single source sample, sequenced in a study of early T cells in non-severe SARS-CoV-2 infection (dated by TCRdb to the early 2020s). Library creation used 5' RACE. The instrument given in TCRdb is NextSeq 500. The public reads were quality trimmed at Q25 with fastp and then assembled into clones with MiXCR by TCRdb, keeping productive beta chains. Records with the same CDR3 protein are collapsed into one entry carrying the most frequent genes and DNA. The sample table contains 60,000 to 75,000 distinct CDR3 sequences; only one count was recorded for roughly 10% of them. The ten largest make up less than 7% of the sample. Sequencing input: whole blood. These receptors came from an adult who was a healthcare worker with PCR-confirmed SARS-CoV-2 infection or an uninfected control (not recorded which).

This clonotype was picked up a small number of times. The rearrangement uses TRBV6-5 and TRBJ2-7, with TRBD1 matching over 8 bases. The germline gives CDR1 MNHEY, CDR2 SVGAGI. The CDR3 has 15 residues. V gave up 7 bases and J gave up 0 bases; unmatched junction bases: 8. CDR3 sequence reads: CASKRFRGPSYEQYF. CDR3 bases: TGTGCCAGCAAGAGATTCAGGGGGCCCTCCTACGAGCAGTACTTC.

This clonotype was seen more than once but under ten times. The rearrangement links TRBV11-2 to TRBJ1-1; 8 bases agree with TRBD1. The CDR3 totals 14 residues. Germline V gene data show CDR1 as SGHAT and CDR2 as FQNNGV. V gave up 6 bases and J gave up 0 bases; unmatched junction bases: 3. CDR3: CASSSDRVNTEAFF. CDR3 bases: TGTGCCAGCAGTTCGGACAGGGTGAACACTGAAGCTTTCTTT.

The table lists this clonotype with many counts. This chain connects TRBV29-1 to TRBJ2-2; 13 bases are a match to TRBD2. CDR1 and CDR2 from the germline V gene are SQVTM and ANQGSEA. The CDR3 extends over 16 amino acids. With 3 bases clipped from V and 1 base from J, the junction kept 2 bases outside the gene matches. CDR3 nucleotides: TGCAGCGTTGAGGGACTAGCGGGGCTGAACACCGGGGAGCTGTTTTTT. Its translation: CSVEGLAGLNTGELFF.

Ten or more counts support this clonotype. The chain couples TRBV6-5 to TRBJ2-1; possibly TRBD2 for D (6 bases). Germline CDR1 is MNHEY and CDR2 is SVGAGI. CDR3 length: 16 amino acids. V lost 0 bases and J 4 bases, leaving 13 bases between the germline ends. CDR3 loop: CASSYSSLARYNEQFF. The CDR3 bases are TGTGCCAGCAGTTACTCGAGTCTAGCGAGGTACAATGAGCAGTTCTTC.

This clonotype came up a few times. The V and J genes are TRBV12-3 or TRBV12-4 and TRBJ2-5, with 10 bases that match TRBD1. Trimming cost V 7 bases and J 6 bases; bases outside gene matches: 8. The CDR3 length is 14 residues. In DNA, the CDR3 is TGTGCCAGCACCCGGGACAGGGGCACGAAGACCCAGTACTTC. Translation: CASTRDRGTKTQYF.

This clonotype was observed at least ten times. The genes are TRBV18 and TRBJ2-3, with D uncertain. V dropped 2 bases and J dropped 0 bases, with 6 bases sitting between them. This CDR3 contains 14 residues. The germline gives CDR1 KGHSH, CDR2 LQKENI. CDR3 nucleotide sequence: TGTGCCAGCTCACCATTTCCTAGCACAGATACGCAGTATTTT. Translation: CASSPFPSTDTQYF.

This clonotype was seen a few times. The rearrangement uses TRBV12-3 or TRBV12-4 and TRBJ2-3; no clear D gene. Trimming took off 5 bases at V and 4 bases at J, with 10 bases between the two ends. This CDR3 is 13 amino acids long. The DNA for the CDR3 is TGTGCCAGCAGTCCCCCCCGGGCAGATACGCAGTATTTT. This translates into CASSPPRADTQYF.